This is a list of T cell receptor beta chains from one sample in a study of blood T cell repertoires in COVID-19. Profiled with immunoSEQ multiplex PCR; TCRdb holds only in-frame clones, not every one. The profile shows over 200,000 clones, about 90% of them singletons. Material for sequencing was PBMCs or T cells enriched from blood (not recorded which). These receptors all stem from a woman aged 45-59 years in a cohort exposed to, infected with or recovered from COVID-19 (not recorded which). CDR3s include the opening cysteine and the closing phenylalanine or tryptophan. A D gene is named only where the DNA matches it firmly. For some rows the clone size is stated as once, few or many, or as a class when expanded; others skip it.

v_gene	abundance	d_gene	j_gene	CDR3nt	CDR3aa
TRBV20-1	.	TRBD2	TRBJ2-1	TGCAGTGCTAGTCCTAGCGGGGGGGAGCAGTTCTTC	CSASPSGGEQFF
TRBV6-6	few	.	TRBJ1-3	TGTGCCAGCATTATGACAGCTAACTCTGGAAACACCATATATTTT	CASIMTANSGNTIYF
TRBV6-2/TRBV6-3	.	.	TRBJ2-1	TGTGCCAGCAGTTTCAGAGGAGAGGACTCGCGCCCCCGGGAGCAGTTCTTC	CASSFRGEDSRPREQFF
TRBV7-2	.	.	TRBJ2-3	TGTGCCAGCAGCTTCGGTGGGAGAGATACGCAGTATTTT	CASSFGGRDTQYF
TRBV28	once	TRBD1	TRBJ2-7	TGTGCCAGCAGTTATTGGGCCCAGGGGGCTTTCCCTAGCTCCTACGAGCAGTACTTC	CASSYWAQGAFPSSYEQYF
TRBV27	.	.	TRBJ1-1	TGTGCCAGCAGTTCAGCTAAGGGGTGGAACACTGAAGCTTTCTTT	CASSSAKGWNTEAFF
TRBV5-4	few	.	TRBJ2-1	TGTGCCAGCAGCTTAAAGACTGGCAATGAGCAGTTCTTC	CASSLKTGNEQFF
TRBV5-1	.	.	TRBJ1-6	TGCGCCAGCAGCTTGAGCGGGGGGTATAATTCACCCCTCCACTTT	CASSLSGGYNSPLHF
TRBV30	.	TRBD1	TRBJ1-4	TGTGCCTGGAGTACCAACAGGGGGCCTCGCCTTAGAAATGAAAAACTGTTTTTT	CAWSTNRGPRLRNEKLFF
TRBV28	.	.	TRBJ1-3	TGTGCCAGCAGTCCCCCCGGGACTTCGGGAAACACCATATATTTT	CASSPPGTSGNTIYF
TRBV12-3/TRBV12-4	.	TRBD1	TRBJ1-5	TGTGCCAGCAGTACAGGGGTAGGGCCCCAGCATTTT	CASSTGVGPQHF
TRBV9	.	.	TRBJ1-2	TGTGCCAGCAGCTCCTCAGAGGGTGTAAGTGGCTACACCTTC	CASSSSEGVSGYTF
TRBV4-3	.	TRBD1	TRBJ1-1	TGCGCCAGCAGCCAAGATTACTACAGGGGGCCGGTAGTGAACACTGAAGCTTTCTTT	CASSQDYYRGPVVNTEAFF
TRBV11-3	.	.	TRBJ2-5	TGTGCCAGCAGCGGACAGAACCAAGAGACCCAGTACTTC	CASSGQNQETQYF
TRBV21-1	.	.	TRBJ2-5	TGTGCCAGCAGCTCGCCCCCCCAAGGAGGACAAGAGACCCAGTACTTC	CASSSPPQGGQETQYF
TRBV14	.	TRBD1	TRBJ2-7	TGTGCCAGCAGCGAAAAACAGGGGATTTACGAGCAGTACTTC	CASSEKQGIYEQYF
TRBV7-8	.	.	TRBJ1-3	TGTGCCAGCAGCTTACAGGCCTTTGCTGGAAACACCATATATTTT	CASSLQAFAGNTIYF
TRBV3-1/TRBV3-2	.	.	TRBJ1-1	TGTGCCAGCAGCCAAGAGAGGTGGAGGAGCTCTGAAGCTTTCTTT	CASSQERWRSSEAFF
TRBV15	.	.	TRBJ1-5	TGTGCCACCAGAGAGTACGAGGCTCAGCCCCAGCATTTT	CATREYEAQPQHF
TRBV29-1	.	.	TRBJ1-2	TGCAGCGTTCATGCGGGACCTTATGGCTACACCTTC	CSVHAGPYGYTF